This T cell receptor (beta chain) stems from a study of cytomegalovirus exposure and HLA in healthy donors. Germline V gene data show CDR1 as SGHAT and CDR2 as FQNNGV. This CDR3 is built from 13 residues. Between the trimmed V and J ends, which lost 1 base and 2 bases, there was a span of 4 bases. PCR involved 60 Vbeta and 13 Jbeta primers. Sequencing was performed with immunoSEQ multiplex PCR; in TCRdb, only in-frame clones are kept and a portion is missing. Counted here are 150,000 to 200,000 clones, more than 75% occurring once; the ten biggest clones make up under 2%. Input material: PBMCs. The TCR sequence derives from a woman aged 18-29 years in good health and CMV-seronegative. J is TRBJ2-3 and V is TRBV11-2; D remains unclear. The CDR3 DNA reads TGTGCCAGCAGCTTAGCTCCCACAGATACGCAGTATTTT. Translating gives CASSLAPTDTQYF.